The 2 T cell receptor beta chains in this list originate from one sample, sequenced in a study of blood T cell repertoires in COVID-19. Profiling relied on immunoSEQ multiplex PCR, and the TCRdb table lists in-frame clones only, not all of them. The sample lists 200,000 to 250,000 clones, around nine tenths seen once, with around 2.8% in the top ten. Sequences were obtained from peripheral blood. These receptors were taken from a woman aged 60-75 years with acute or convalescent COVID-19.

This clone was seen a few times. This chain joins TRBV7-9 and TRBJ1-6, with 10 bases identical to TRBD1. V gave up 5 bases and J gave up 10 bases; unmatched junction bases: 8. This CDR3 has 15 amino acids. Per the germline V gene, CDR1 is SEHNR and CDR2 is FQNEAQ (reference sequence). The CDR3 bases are TGTGCCAGCAGCCTGACCGGGACAGGGGAGTCACCCCTCCACTTT. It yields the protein CASSLTGTGESPLHF.

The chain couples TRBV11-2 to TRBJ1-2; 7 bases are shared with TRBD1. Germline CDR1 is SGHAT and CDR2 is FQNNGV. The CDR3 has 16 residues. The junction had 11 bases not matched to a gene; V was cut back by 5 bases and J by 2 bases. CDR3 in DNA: TGTGCCAGCAGCCGCGACAGGGTAGGATCAAACTATGGCTACACCTTC. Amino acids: CASSRDRVGSNYGYTF. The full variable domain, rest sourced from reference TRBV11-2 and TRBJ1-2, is EAGVAQSPRYKIIEKRQSVAFWCNPISGHATLYWYQQILGQGPKLLIQFQNNGVVDDSQLPKDRFSAERLKGVDSTLKIQPAKLEDSAVYLCASSRDRVGSNYGYTFGSGTRLTVV.